This TCR beta chain was captured in a study of shared clonotypes between healthy human individuals. Every contributor of samples was a Caucasian grown-up residing in Nashville, Tennessee. Over several immunoSEQ plates, each subset's genomic DNA was distributed in even portions. Sequenced by immunoSEQ multiplex PCR; TCRdb stores in-frame clones only, minus some. The sample holds more than 400,000 clones, around 85% seen once. The V gene's germline CDR1 is LNHNV and CDR2 YYDKDF (reference sequence). V lost 0 bases to trimming and J lost 4 bases, with 14 bases between them. CDR3 length: 16 residues. The receptor's source is a woman in her forties in good health. Some clones in this sample may be carry-over from other donors' samples. The source material was PBMCs. V is TRBV15 and J is TRBJ2-3; D may be TRBD2 (5 bases). This chain's CDR3 is CATSREPRGPSDTQYF. The CDR3 DNA reads as TGTGCCACCAGCAGAGAACCACGAGGGCCATCAGATACGCAGTATTTT.